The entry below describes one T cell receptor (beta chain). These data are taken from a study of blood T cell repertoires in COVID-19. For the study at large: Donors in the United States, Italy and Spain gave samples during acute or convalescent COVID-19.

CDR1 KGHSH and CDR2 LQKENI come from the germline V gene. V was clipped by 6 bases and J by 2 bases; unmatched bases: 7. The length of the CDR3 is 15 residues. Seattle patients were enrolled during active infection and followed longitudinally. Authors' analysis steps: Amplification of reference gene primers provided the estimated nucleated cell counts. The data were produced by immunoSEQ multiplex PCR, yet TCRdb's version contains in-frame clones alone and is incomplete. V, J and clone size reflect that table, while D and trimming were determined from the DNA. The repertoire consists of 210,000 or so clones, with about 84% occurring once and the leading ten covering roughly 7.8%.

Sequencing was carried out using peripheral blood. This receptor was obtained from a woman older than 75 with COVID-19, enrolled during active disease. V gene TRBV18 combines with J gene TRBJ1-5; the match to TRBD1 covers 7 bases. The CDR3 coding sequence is TGTGCCAGCTCTATACAGGGGACGGGCAATCAGCCCCAGCATTTT. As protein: CASSIQGTGNQPQHF.